This T cell receptor (beta chain) stems from a study of spatial heterogeneity in lung cancer. As for the study in general: Strong correlation linked TCR transcript counts in tumor regions to a T cell module score derived from matched bulk RNA-seq. Study-level points and caveats: Expanded alpha and beta TCR counts within tumors tracked tumor mutation counts. Ubiquitous and regional nonsynonymous mutation counts were tracked by ubiquitous and regional expanded TCR counts, respectively.

Note on this clonotype: Antigen: not known. Being off target in a library aimed at alpha chains, this beta chain has a size of little meaning.

Time point noted: sample taken at primary tumor resection. Samples were obtained from about 72 donors, all untreated early-stage non-small cell lung cancer patients. Unsorted samples of tumor, nontumor lung or frozen PBMC had their whole RNA sequenced. Using its own MiXCR run on the 5' RACE reads, TCRdb lists one record per CDR3 protein. The sample holds about 9,300 distinct CDR3 sequences, less than 65% seen once. Germline V CDR1 and CDR2: DFQATT, SNEGSKA (reference sequence). CDR3 length: 12 residues. Trimming pared 0 bases from V and 4 bases from J, leaving 5 bases between. The chain combines TRBV20-1 with TRBJ2-3, with D uncertain. This receptor was identified in a female donor with early-stage non-small cell lung cancer. Source: lung tumor tissue, taken at surgery. In DNA, the CDR3 is TGCAGTGCTAGAGAATCTGCAGATACGCAGTATTTT. This translates into CSARESADTQYF.